This T cell receptor (beta chain) was identified during a study of blood T cell repertoires in COVID-19. In the study overall: There were acute and convalescent COVID-19 samples, and they came from the United States, Italy and Spain. The cDNA or gDNA used as material had been derived from T cells, B-cell-depleted T cells, or PBMCs.

Only in-frame clones appear in the TCRdb table, and some are missing; sequencing was by immunoSEQ multiplex PCR. The profile covers approximately 170,000 clones, with just under 85% appearing a single time and roughly 7.7% taken by the ten largest. Only a few counts were recorded for this clone. Germline assignment: CDR1 SGHNT and CDR2 YENEEA. CDR3 length: 13 amino acids. V dropped 4 bases and J dropped 9 bases, with 10 bases sitting between them. The rearrangement links TRBV11-3 to TRBJ1-6; D is uncertain. This clonotype was obtained from a middle-aged man who had recovered from COVID-19. What was sequenced was peripheral blood. The CDR3 loop reads CASSYAGSSPLHF. The CDR3 coding sequence is TGTGCCAGCAGCTACGCGGGGAGTTCACCCCTCCACTTT.